These T cell receptor beta chains were read from a single sample in a study of T cell responses to AZD1222 COVID-19 vaccine. Sequenced by immunoSEQ multiplex PCR; TCRdb stores in-frame clones only, minus some. The sample shows under 150,000 clones, around nine tenths of them seen only once. The starting material was peripheral blood, obtained 28 days after the second AZD1222 dose. The origin of the receptors is an adult who received the AZD1222 COVID-19 vaccine. The CDR3 runs from the conserved cysteine through the conserved F or W. The order of the fields is V gene, CDR3 protein.

>TRBV4-2
CASSPTTGGYSPLHF
>TRBV6-5
CASSPRDVYNSPLHF
>TRBV12-1
CASSMLTGGYGYTF
>TRBV7-3
CASSLEGTSGSGELFF
>TRBV19
CASSLGGMAGELFF
>TRBV30
CAWSVDRGRTEAFF
>TRBV19
CATGSYNEQFF
>TRBV7-2
CASSLLPRGGGETQYF
>TRBV19
CASRGQGGSYEQYF
>TRBV5-1
CASSLDRGRVAEAFF
>TRBV3-1/TRBV3-2
CASSQGLQAYEQYF
>TRBV27
CASGTRDRGYEQYF
>TRBV5-6
CASSLGGSGYTF
>TRBV7-2
CASSWTQKETQYF
>TRBV27
CASRGQGVSPLHF
>TRBV6-5
CASIPNGGFQPQHF
>TRBV24-1
CATRPQGSSYEQYF
>TRBV6-5
CASFEGALTNEKLFF
>TRBV6-2/TRBV6-3
CASSYSTSADTQYF
>TRBV18
CASSLSGTGGANTQYF
>TRBV5-6
CASSPAPRIGSPLHF
>TRBV11-2
CASSLASGTHNEQFF
>TRBV7-8
CASTYADTQYF
>TRBV5-6
CASSLGSHYGYTF
>TRBV14
CASSRLLGGGGANVLTF
>TRBV25-1
CASSDQGQHNTEAFF
>TRBV30
CAWSVMGLAVPRVRRDTQYF
>TRBV5-8
CASSLEKGLTEAFF